A single sample gave rise to the 22 T cell receptor beta chains below, sequenced in a study of control samples from healthy donors and cancer patients. Assay: immunoSEQ multiplex PCR; the TCRdb copy retains only in-frame clones and omits some. In the table there are under 150,000 clones, around 90% of which are singletons. The sequencing sample was made of blood. These TCRs come from a man aged 25 to 40 in good health.

The V call is TRBV4-2, the J call TRBJ2-3; no reliable D call. From germline, CDR1 is LGHNA and CDR2 YNFKEQ. Trimming took 4 bases from V and 8 from J, leaving 10 bases between them. The CDR3 totals 12 residues. The chain's CDR3 is CASSLNGVTQYF. CDR3 nucleotides: TGTGCCAGCAGCCTGAATGGCGTTACGCAGTATTTT.

The chain combines TRBV11-3 with TRBJ2-7, with 8 bases lining up with TRBD1. Trimming cost V 5 bases and J 3 bases; bases outside gene matches: 9. There are 15 residues in the CDR3. Germline V gives CDR1 SGHNT, CDR2 YENEEA. In DNA, the CDR3 is TGTGCCAGCAGCGACCGGGACAGGTCCCACTACGAGCAGTACTTC. It yields the protein CASSDRDRSHYEQYF. The full variable domain, in which reference TRBV11-3 and TRBJ2-7 provide the parts outside the CDR3, is EAGVVQSPRYKIIEKKQPVAFWCNPISGHNTLYWYLQNLGQGPELLIRYENEEAVDDSQLPKDRFSAERLKGVDSTLKIQPAELGDSAVYLCASSDRDRSHYEQYFGPGTRLTVT.

V is TRBV6-2 or TRBV6-3 and J is TRBJ2-7; D may be TRBD1 or TRBD2 (6 bases each). Trimming took off 6 bases at V and 4 bases at J, with 16 bases between the two ends. Germline assignment: CDR1 MNHEY and CDR2 SVGEGT. The CDR3 has 14 amino acids. CDR3 bases: TGTGCCAGCAGCCGGAGGGGACAAATGTACGAGCAGTACTTC. Protein sequence: CASSRRGQMYEQYF.

The rearrangement uses TRBV6-2 or TRBV6-3 and TRBJ1-2; D unclear. The germline V gene encodes CDR1 MNHEY and CDR2 SVGEGT. This CDR3 is 15 amino acids long. Between the trimmed V and J ends, which lost 0 bases and 7 bases, there was a span of 15 bases. In nucleotides, the CDR3 is TGTGCCAGCAGTTACTCGACGGTCGAGGGTGTTGGCTACACCTTC. Translated: CASSYSTVEGVGYTF.

V and J are TRBV14 and TRBJ2-1; D is perhaps TRBD1 or TRBD2 (6 bases each). Trimming removed 0 bases from V and 0 bases from J, with 18 bases in between. CDR1 is SGHDN, CDR2 FVKESK, per germline. This CDR3 spans 19 amino acids. The CDR3 sequence is CASSQDKYWGASSYNEQFF. CDR3 sequence (DNA): TGTGCCAGCAGCCAAGATAAGTATTGGGGGGCTAGCTCCTACAATGAGCAGTTCTTC.

The rearrangement joins TRBV11-3 to TRBJ2-7; 9 positions match TRBD1. V lost 4 bases and J lost 3; bases outside the gene matches: 4. CDR1 is SGHNT and CDR2 is YENEEA in the germline V gene. This CDR3 is built from 14 residues. The CDR3 spells CASSSGQGNYEQYF. Written as DNA, the CDR3 is TGTGCCAGCAGCTCTGGACAGGGGAACTACGAGCAGTACTTC.

This clone was counted once. The rearrangement joins TRBV2 to TRBJ1-1; D not resolved. Germline values: CDR1 SNHLY, CDR2 FYNNEI. The CDR3 has 14 residues. V was clipped by 4 bases and J by 0 bases, with 9 bases between them. The CDR3 spells CASSAAWLNTEAFF. The DNA of the CDR3 is TGTGCCAGCAGTGCCGCGTGGTTGAACACTGAAGCTTTCTTT.

This clone has only one observation. The chain joins TRBV7-9 to TRBJ2-5; D possibly corresponds to TRBD1 (5 bases). The length of the CDR3 is 12 residues. The V gene lost 8 bases and the J gene lost 5 bases, with 12 bases spanning the gap. The germline gives CDR1 SEHNR, CDR2 FQNEAQ (reference sequence). The CDR3 DNA is TGTGCCAGCCAAGTGGGGCTGGAGACCCAGTACTTC. As protein: CASQVGLETQYF.

V usage is TRBV20-1 and J usage is TRBJ2-1; D is unresolved. V gave up 1 base and J gave up 7 bases, with 5 bases separating them. From germline, CDR1 is DFQATT and CDR2 SNEGSKA (reference sequence). The CDR3 is 11 amino acids. DNA for the CDR3: TGCAGTGCTAGAGGAGAGAATGAGCAGTTCTTC. It is translated as CSARGENEQFF.

This chain joins TRBV9 and TRBJ2-3, with D tentatively TRBD1 (6 bases). V was clipped by 0 bases and J by 0 bases, with 11 bases between them. The germline gives CDR1 SGDLS, CDR2 YYNGEE. The CDR3 length is 16 residues. CDR3 sequence (DNA): TGTGCCAGCAGCGTAGGAGGGGGAGCTAGCACAGATACGCAGTATTTT. Translated, it gives CASSVGGGASTDTQYF.

The chain has TRBV18 and TRBJ2-3, with 12 positions matching TRBD2. This CDR3 is built from 15 residues. In germline, CDR1 is KGHSH, CDR2 LQKENI. V shed 6 bases, J shed 7 bases, and the junction held 8 bases outside the gene matches. The CDR3 region is CASSRGLAGYNTQYF. The CDR3 coding sequence is TGTGCCAGCTCTCGGGGACTAGCGGGTTACAATACGCAGTATTTT.

V and J are TRBV5-1 and TRBJ2-5, with 12 bases fitting TRBD2. J was trimmed by 0 bases and V by 9 bases; bases with no gene match: 12. Germline V gene sequence: CDR1 SGHRS, CDR2 YFSETQ. There are 17 residues in the CDR3. The chain's CDR3 is CANRTSGVLMNQETQYF. In nucleotides, the CDR3 is TGCGCCAACAGGACTAGCGGGGTTCTTATGAACCAAGAGACCCAGTACTTC.

V is TRBV7-9 and J is TRBJ2-1; D is unresolved. CDR1 SEHNR and CDR2 FQNEAQ come from the germline V gene (reference sequence). V was cut by 1 base and J by 3 bases, with 7 bases left in between. This CDR3 contains 14 residues. CDR3 region: CASSLVDHYNEQFF. The CDR3 nucleotides read TGTGCCAGCAGCTTAGTCGACCACTACAATGAGCAGTTCTTC. The full variable domain, rest sourced from reference TRBV7-9 and TRBJ2-1, is DTGVSQNPRHKITKRGQNVTFRCDPISEHNRLYWYRQTLGQGPEFLTYFQNEAQLEKSRLLSDRFSAERPKGSFSTLEIQRTEQGDSAMYLCASSLVDHYNEQFFGPGTRLTVL.

The V gene is TRBV5-6, the J gene TRBJ2-7; no clear D. The CDR3 is 13 amino acids. The V and J ends lost 1 base and 6 bases respectively, with 11 bases between them. Germline lookup yields CDR1 SGHDT and CDR2 YYEEEE. CDR3 DNA: TGTGCCAGCAGCTTGCCAGGATCCCTCGAGCAGTACTTC. It translates to CASSLPGSLEQYF.

The CDR3 nucleotides read TGTGCCAGCAGCCCCGGGACAGGGTGGTACGAGCAGTACTTC. This sequence encodes CASSPGTGWYEQYF. The gene calls are TRBV9 and TRBJ2-7, with 9 bases fitting TRBD1. The germline CDR1 and CDR2 sequences are SGDLS and YYNGEE. Germline trimming cut 4 bases from V and 4 bases from J; bases unmatched to any gene: 6. This CDR3 spans 14 amino acids.

V is TRBV3-1 (or the pseudogene TRBV3-2) and J is TRBJ2-3; 8 bases are shared with TRBD2. V dropped 2 bases and J dropped 1; count of bases not matched to a gene: 5. This CDR3 region has 16 residues. Germline V gives CDR1 LGHDT, CDR2 YNNKEL (reference sequence). CDR3 in DNA: TGTGCCAGCAGCCAAAAGACGGGAGGGGGCACAGATACGCAGTATTTT. This sequence encodes CASSQKTGGGTDTQYF.

This rearrangement joins TRBV6-1 to TRBJ2-1, with 9 nucleotides matching TRBD2. Germline trimming cut 3 bases from V and 2 bases from J; bases unmatched to any gene: 2. Germline loops: CDR1 MNHNS, CDR2 SASEGT. The CDR3 extends over 15 amino acids. The CDR3 is CASSEASGAYNEQFF. The CDR3 DNA is TGTGCCAGCAGTGAGGCTAGCGGGGCCTACAATGAGCAGTTCTTC.

The chain is built from TRBV3-1 (or the pseudogene TRBV3-2) and TRBJ2-7, with D hard to call. The V end was cut by 0 bases, the J end by 3 bases, with 9 bases between. Germline CDR1 is LGHDT and CDR2 is YNNKEL (reference sequence). The CDR3 contains 14 residues. The DNA for the CDR3 is TGTGCCAGCAGCCAAGATCAGAGATACTACGAGCAGTACTTC. Its translation: CASSQDQRYYEQYF.

V is TRBV24-1 and J is TRBJ1-5, with a tentative D call TRBD1 (5 bases). CDR3 length: 14 amino acids. Germline CDR1 KGHDR, CDR2 SFDVKD. With 9 bases removed from V and 4 bases from J, the gap between germline ends came to 15 bases. CDR3 DNA: TGTGCCACCGGGGGACCGGGCTTTAATCAGCCCCAGCATTTT. It codes for CATGGPGFNQPQHF.

In nucleotides, the CDR3 is TGTGCCATCAGTGAGTCGATAGGGGCCCTACTCCACTTT. Translation: CAISESIGALLHF. J is TRBJ1-6 and V is TRBV10-3; the D gene is possibly TRBD1 (5 bases). Per germline, CDR1 ENHRY and CDR2 SYGVKD. This CDR3 spans 13 amino acids. V shed 0 bases and J shed 16 bases, with 13 bases lying between them.

The chain joins TRBV6-2 or TRBV6-3 to TRBJ2-2; the D is unclear. CDR3 length equals 11 residues. Trimming took off 5 bases at V and 8 bases at J, with 6 bases between the two ends. Germline V CDR1 and CDR2: MNHEY, SVGEGT. Here the CDR3 DNA reads TGTGCCAGCAGTGGAACTGGGGAGCTGTTTTTT. It encodes CASSGTGELFF.

The chain uses TRBV30 and TRBJ1-2; weak D call: TRBD1 (5 bases). Germline lookup yields CDR1 GTSNPN and CDR2 SVGIG (reference sequence). V was cut by 3 bases and J by 4 bases, with 15 bases left in between. There are 14 residues in the CDR3. Written as DNA, the CDR3 is TGTGCCTGGAGCCCAGGGCCCGGAGGCTATGGCTACACCTTC. This translates into CAWSPGPGGYGYTF.